These 9 T cell receptor beta chains were sequenced from one sample in a study of blood T cell repertoires in COVID-19 (dated by TCRdb to the early 2020s). Libraries came from the immunoSEQ multiplex PCR assay. The table was pulled from immuneACCESS by TCRdb, which kept in-frame rearrangements only. Such tables lose some clones; where checked, under half of the loss comes from unresolved V genes, and the rest has no known cause. This sample holds 250,000 to 300,000 clones; more than 75% were observed only once. The ten largest clones add up to 2% to 2.5% of the sample. The sequencing sample was made of PBMCs or T cells enriched from blood (not recorded which). Receptor source: a woman aged 60-75 years in a cohort exposed to, infected with or recovered from COVID-19 (not recorded which).

This clone turned up a few times. The chain couples TRBV11-2 to TRBJ1-5; a weak D match, TRBD1 (6 bases). Looked up from germline, CDR1 is SGHAT and CDR2 is FQNNGV. Trimming took 3 bases from V and 0 from J, leaving 9 bases between them. CDR3 length equals 15 residues. DNA for the CDR3: TGTGCCAGCAGCTTTCAGGGGAATAGCAATCAGCCCCAGCATTTT. Translating it yields CASSFQGNSNQPQHF.

The chain carries TRBV30 and TRBJ2-7, with a possible D match to TRBD2 (6 bases). CDR1 and CDR2 from the germline V gene are GTSNPN and SVGIG (reference sequence). This CDR3 is built from 12 residues. V lost 2 bases and J lost 3, with 8 bases in between. CDR3 sequence reads: CAWSQGGYEQYF. CDR3 bases: TGTGCCTGGAGTCAGGGAGGCTACGAGCAGTACTTC.

This chain uses TRBV5-4 with TRBJ1-6; D might be TRBD1 (5 bases). The CDR3 is made up of 14 amino acids. V shed 3 bases and J shed 7 bases, with 11 bases lying between them. CDR1 SGHNT and CDR2 YYREEE come from the germline V gene (reference sequence). The CDR3 bases are TGTGCCAGCAGCTCGGACATTCTAAATTCACCCCTCCACTTT. Residues: CASSSDILNSPLHF.

This clone occurred once. V and J are TRBV7-8 and TRBJ2-7; TRBD2 agrees at 8 bases. Looked up from germline, CDR1 is SGHVS and CDR2 is FQNEAQ. The length of the CDR3 is 14 residues. With 5 bases clipped from V and 2 bases from J, the junction kept 5 bases outside the gene matches. As DNA, the CDR3 is TGTGCCAGCAGCCCAGGACTAGCTGCCTACGAGCAGTACTTC. Its translation: CASSPGLAAYEQYF.

The V call is TRBV30, the J call TRBJ2-5; 7 bases align to TRBD1. The germline gives CDR1 GTSNPN, CDR2 SVGIG (reference sequence). Trimming took 8 bases from V and 5 from J; bases not matched to a gene: 11. The CDR3 length is 13 residues. This CDR3 reads CAITGVEGETQYF. CDR3 sequence (DNA): TGTGCCATAACAGGGGTCGAAGGGGAGACCCAGTACTTC.

V is TRBV19 and J is TRBJ1-5; no reliable D call. V was clipped by 1 base and J by 4 bases, with 5 bases between them. Germline V CDR1 and CDR2: LNHDA, SQIVND (reference sequence). This CDR3 region has 13 residues. This CDR3 is CASSIGQNQPQHF. The CDR3 DNA reads as TGTGCCAGTAGTATAGGCCAGAATCAGCCCCAGCATTTT.

The rearrangement uses TRBV11-2 and TRBJ1-2; D is unclear. This CDR3 spans 13 amino acids. Germline values: CDR1 SGHAT, CDR2 FQNNGV. V lost 4 bases and J 5 bases, leaving 11 bases between the germline ends. CDR3 amino acids: CASSSKSAYGYTF. The CDR3, as DNA: TGTGCCAGCAGCTCGAAATCTGCGTATGGCTACACCTTC.

This clone was found once. The chain recombines TRBV2 with TRBJ2-5; D is ambiguous. This CDR3 spans 11 amino acids. Trimming removed 5 bases from V and 4 bases from J, with 5 bases in between. CDR1 is SNHLY and CDR2 is FYNNEI in the germline V gene. The CDR3 here is CASSLSETQYF. DNA for the CDR3: TGTGCCAGCAGTCTTTCAGAGACCCAGTACTTC.

This clone was seen at least ten times. This sequence joins TRBV20-1 and TRBJ2-2; TRBD2 matches at 8 bases. The CDR3 covers 14 residues. Germline V gene lookup returns CDR1 DFQATT and CDR2 SNEGSKA (reference sequence). The trim removed 3 bases at V and 5 bases at J, leaving 5 bases unmatched. CDR3 nucleotide sequence: TGCAGTGCTAGTGGGGCTAGCGGGACCGGGGAGCTGTTTTTT. It codes for CSASGASGTGELFF.